This T cell receptor beta chain was observed in a study of blood T cell repertoires in COVID-19 (dated by TCRdb to the early 2020s). Notes on the research overall: The collaborator samples originated in the United States, Italy and Spain and spanned the acute and convalescent phases of COVID-19. The prospective study material was composed of cDNA or gDNA derived from T cells, B-cell-depleted T cells, or PBMCs. The dataset comprised deeply sampled blood TCRbeta repertoires from subjects exposed to, actively infected with, or recovered from COVID-19. A freely available public database, intended as a resource for researchers studying the immune response to SARS-CoV-2, is where the repertoires were released. Samples came from the ongoing ImmuneRACE study (first 160 participants) plus 1,254 subjects from 6 global collaborators. The sample metadata nearly always contained a de-identified subject ID, COVID-19 status, age in years and sex. HLA class I and class II types, where available, came from metadata supplied by the sample provider rather than from assay-based typing.

At one collaborating source in Seattle, patients were enrolled during active infection and were followed longitudinally through the course of disease. Each collaborating institution followed its own protocols to collect whole blood in K2EDTA tubes. For TCRbeta analysis, collaborator samples were shipped as frozen whole blood, as isolated PBMCs, or as DNA extracted from either sample type. Broad study findings and their caveats: The amount of clinical and demographic metadata varied by source and participant and was provided uncurated.

As regards this clone: Its antigen is currently not known. No much larger clone exists at a distance of one base, and base qualities are not known.

The CDR3 has 18 amino acids, counting the end cysteine and phenylalanine. Just CDR3 DNA is preserved here, 54 bases in frame from base 1. The germline V gene yields LGHNA for CDR1 and YSLEER for CDR2. Ends trimmed: V by 3 bases, J by 1 base; bases unmatched to a gene: 10. The immunoSEQ Assay, a bias-controlled multiplex PCR, was used to amplify TCRbeta CDR3 regions from genomic DNA. Turning to the authors' computational methods: The number of nucleated cells in each sample was estimated by amplification of reference gene primers within the assay. To quantify the absolute abundance of each unique TCRbeta CDR3 rearrangement, sequence reads were collapsed and filtered. For each sample, productive Simpson clonality was calculated by taking the square root of Simpson's diversity index across productive rearrangements. This is the immuneACCESS table as TCRdb keeps it, with only in-frame sequences that have V and J called. A part of the clones is gone; compared with another copy, unresolved V genes explain less than half, and the rest is unexplained. The D gene and trimming were derived from the DNA, and the V and J assignments and clone size from that table. Recorded for this sample are roughly 180,000 clones; about 81% of them occurred a single time. The ten largest clones capture 10% to 15% of the sample.

Sequenced sample: peripheral blood. This chain joins TRBV4-3 to TRBJ2-3; 10 bases in between match TRBD2. This sequence was found in a woman older than 75 with COVID-19, enrolled during active disease. The CDR3 region reads CASSQGASGSRRTDTQYF. The nucleotide sequence reads as follows: TGCGCCAGCAGCCAGGGGGCTAGCGGGAGCCGACGCACAGATACGCAGTATTTT.